This entry is about one T cell receptor beta chain. Its antigen is unknown. The entry originates in a study of identical twins. Template switching added a universal primer site, and cDNA bore unique molecular identifiers. TCRdb independently ran MiXCR on the 5' RACE reads; one entry per CDR3 protein. The data show 1,800,000 or so distinct CDR3 sequences, with roughly 35% seen just once and about 0.27% held by the top ten. General study points: Insertions were fewer in abundant cord blood beta clonotypes, whereas memory repertoires showed none of this pattern. Invariant MAIT and iNKT cells may have partly biased zero-insertion analyses. Twins' surplus sharing was weaker for beta out-of-frame sequences.

The germline V gene has CDR1 DFQATT and CDR2 SNEGSKA (reference sequence). V dropped 5 bases and J dropped 0 bases, with 14 bases sitting between them. This CDR3 is built from 15 residues. The clonotype originates from a newborn girl in good health. The genes are TRBV20-1 and TRBJ2-4; D may be TRBD2 (5 bases). Specimen: cord blood. The CDR3 reads CSAEDGNIAKNIQYF. The CDR3 coding sequence is TGCAGTGCTGAAGACGGGAACATAGCCAAAAACATTCAGTACTTC.